What follows describes a single TCR beta chain. These data originate in a study of blood T cell repertoires in COVID-19. Study as a whole: Donors in the United States, Italy and Spain gave samples during acute or convalescent COVID-19. The analysed material was cDNA or gDNA that came from T cells, B-cell-depleted T cells, or PBMCs.

Assay used: immunoSEQ multiplex PCR; TCRdb lists only in-frame clones, some missing. The data contain over 150,000 clones, more than 70% of them singletons. The CDR3 is 15 residues long. Germline V gives CDR1 SGHNT, CDR2 YYREEE (reference sequence). Trimming stripped 0 bases from V and 2 bases from J, with 12 bases between. The sequence was obtained from a man in his fifties with COVID-19, enrolled during active disease. The chain is built from TRBV5-4 and TRBJ2-7, with D maybe TRBD2 (5 bases). Material: peripheral blood. The CDR3 DNA sequence: TGTGCCAGCAGCTTGGGTGGAGGAGCCACCTACGAGCAGTACTTC. It specifies CASSLGGGATYEQYF.